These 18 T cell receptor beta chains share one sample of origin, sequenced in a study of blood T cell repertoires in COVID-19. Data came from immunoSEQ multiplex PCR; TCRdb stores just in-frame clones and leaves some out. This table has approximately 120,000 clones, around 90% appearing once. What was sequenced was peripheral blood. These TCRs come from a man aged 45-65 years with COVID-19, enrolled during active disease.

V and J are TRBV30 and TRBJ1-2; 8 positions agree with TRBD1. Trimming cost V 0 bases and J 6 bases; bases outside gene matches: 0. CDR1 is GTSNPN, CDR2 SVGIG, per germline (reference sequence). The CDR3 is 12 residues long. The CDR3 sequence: CAWSVQGDGYTF. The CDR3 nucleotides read TGTGCCTGGAGTGTACAGGGGGATGGCTACACCTTC. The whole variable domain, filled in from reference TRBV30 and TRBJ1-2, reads SQTIHQWPATLVQPVGSPLSLECTVEGTSNPNLYWYRQAAGRGLQLLFYSVGIGQISSEVPQNLSASRPQDRQFILSSKKLLLSDSGFYLCAWSVQGDGYTFGSGTRLTVV.

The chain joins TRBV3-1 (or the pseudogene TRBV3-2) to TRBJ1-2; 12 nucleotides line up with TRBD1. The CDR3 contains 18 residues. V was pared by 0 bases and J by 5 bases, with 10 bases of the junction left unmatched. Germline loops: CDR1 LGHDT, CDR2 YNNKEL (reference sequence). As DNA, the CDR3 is TGTGCCAGCAGCCAAGATGAAGGCGCGGGACAGGGGGCTTATGGCTACACCTTC. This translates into CASSQDEGAGQGAYGYTF.

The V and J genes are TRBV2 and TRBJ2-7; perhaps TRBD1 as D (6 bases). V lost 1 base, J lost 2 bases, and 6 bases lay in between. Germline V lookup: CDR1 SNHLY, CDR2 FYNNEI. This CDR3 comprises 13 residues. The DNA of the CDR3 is TGTGCCAGCAGTGAAGACAGGGCCTACGAGCAGTACTTC. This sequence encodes CASSEDRAYEQYF. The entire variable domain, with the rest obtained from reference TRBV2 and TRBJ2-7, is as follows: EPEVTQTPSHQVTQMGQEVILRCVPISNHLYFYWYRQILGQKVEFLVSFYNNEISEKSEIFDDQFSVERPDGSNFTLKIRSTKLEDSAMYFCASSEDRAYEQYFGPGTRLTVT.

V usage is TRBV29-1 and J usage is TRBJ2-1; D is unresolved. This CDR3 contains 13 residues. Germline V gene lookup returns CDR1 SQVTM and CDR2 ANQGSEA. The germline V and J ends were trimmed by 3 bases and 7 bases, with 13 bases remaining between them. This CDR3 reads CSVEQTGVNEQFF. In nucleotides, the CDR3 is TGCAGCGTTGAGCAAACCGGTGTGAATGAGCAGTTCTTC.

Here the CDR3 DNA reads TGTGCCAGCAGTAAACAGGGGGTGACGGCTTTCTTT. Protein: CASSKQGVTAFF. The rearrangement links TRBV5-8 to TRBJ1-1; 8 bases line up with TRBD1. Germline values: CDR1 SGHTS, CDR2 YDEGEE. The V gene end was trimmed by 5 bases and the J gene end by 11 bases; junction bases not matched to a gene: 8. CDR3 length: 12 residues.

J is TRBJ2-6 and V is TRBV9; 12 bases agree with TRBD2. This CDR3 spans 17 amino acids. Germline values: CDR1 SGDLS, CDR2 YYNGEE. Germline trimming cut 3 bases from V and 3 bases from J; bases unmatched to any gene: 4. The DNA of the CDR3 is TGTGCCAGCAGCGGACTAGCGGGAGCTGATGGGGCCAACGTCCTGACTTTC. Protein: CASSGLAGADGANVLTF.

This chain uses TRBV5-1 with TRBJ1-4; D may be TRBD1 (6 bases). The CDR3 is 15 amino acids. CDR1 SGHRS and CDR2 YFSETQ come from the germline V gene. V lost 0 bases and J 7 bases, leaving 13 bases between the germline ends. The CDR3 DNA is TGCGCCAGCAGCTTGGAGGGGGAGTTCGGTGAAAAACTGTTTTTT. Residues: CASSLEGEFGEKLFF.

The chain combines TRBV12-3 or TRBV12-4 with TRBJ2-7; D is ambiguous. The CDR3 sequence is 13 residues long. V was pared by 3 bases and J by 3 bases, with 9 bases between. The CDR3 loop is CASSFYPNYEQYF. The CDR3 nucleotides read TGTGCCAGCAGTTTCTACCCTAACTACGAGCAGTACTTC.

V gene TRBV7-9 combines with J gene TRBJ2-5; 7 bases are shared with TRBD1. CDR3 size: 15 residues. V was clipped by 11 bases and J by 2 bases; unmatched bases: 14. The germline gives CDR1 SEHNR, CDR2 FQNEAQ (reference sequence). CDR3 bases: TGTGCCGGGACATCCGGGACAGAAGTACAAGAGACCCAGTACTTC. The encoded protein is CAGTSGTEVQETQYF.

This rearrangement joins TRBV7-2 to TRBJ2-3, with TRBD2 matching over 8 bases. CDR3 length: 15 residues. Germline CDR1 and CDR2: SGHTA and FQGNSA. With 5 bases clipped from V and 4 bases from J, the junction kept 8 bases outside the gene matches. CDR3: CASSLQAGVSDTQYF. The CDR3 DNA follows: TGTGCCAGCAGCCTCCAAGCGGGAGTTTCAGATACGCAGTATTTT.

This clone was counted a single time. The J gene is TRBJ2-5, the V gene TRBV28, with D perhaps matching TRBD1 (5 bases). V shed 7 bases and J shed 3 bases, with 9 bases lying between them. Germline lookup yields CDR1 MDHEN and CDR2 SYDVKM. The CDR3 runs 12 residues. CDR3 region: CASKQGKETQYF. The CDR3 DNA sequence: TGTGCCAGCAAGCAGGGTAAAGAGACCCAGTACTTC.

For the CDR3, the DNA is TGTGCCAGCAGTGAAAGGGGGACAGGGAATGAAAAACTGTTTTTT. It codes for CASSERGTGNEKLFF. This chain links TRBV6-1 with TRBJ1-4; TRBD1 matches at 9 bases. From germline, CDR1 is MNHNS and CDR2 SASEGT. The CDR3 length is 15 residues. V was clipped by 2 bases and J by 5 bases; unmatched bases: 3.

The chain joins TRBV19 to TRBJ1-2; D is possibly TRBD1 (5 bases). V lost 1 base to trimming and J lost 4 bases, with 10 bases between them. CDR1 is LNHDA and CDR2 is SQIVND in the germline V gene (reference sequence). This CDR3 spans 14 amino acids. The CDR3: CASSIGTGVYGYTF. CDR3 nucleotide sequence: TGTGCCAGTAGTATAGGAACAGGAGTCTATGGCTACACCTTC.

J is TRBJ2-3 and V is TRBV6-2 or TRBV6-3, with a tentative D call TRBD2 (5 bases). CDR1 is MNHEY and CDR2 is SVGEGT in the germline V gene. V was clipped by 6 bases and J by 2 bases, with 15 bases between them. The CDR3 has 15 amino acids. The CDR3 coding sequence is TGTGCCAGCAGCCATTTTTCGGGGTACACAGATACGCAGTATTTT. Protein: CASSHFSGYTDTQYF.

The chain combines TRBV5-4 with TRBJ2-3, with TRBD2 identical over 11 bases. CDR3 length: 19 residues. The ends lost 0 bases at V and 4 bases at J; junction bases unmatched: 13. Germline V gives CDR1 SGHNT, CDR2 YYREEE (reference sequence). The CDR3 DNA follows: TGTGCCAGCAGCTTGGCCAGGGGGACTAGCGGCAATAACTCAGATACGCAGTATTTT. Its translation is CASSLARGTSGNNSDTQYF.

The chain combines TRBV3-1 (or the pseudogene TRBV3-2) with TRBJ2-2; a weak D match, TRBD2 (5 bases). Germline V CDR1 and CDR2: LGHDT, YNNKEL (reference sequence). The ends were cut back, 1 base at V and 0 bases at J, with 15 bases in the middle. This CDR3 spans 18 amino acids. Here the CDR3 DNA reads TGTGCCAGCAGCCAAGTTAGTCGCAGACTACCGAACACCGGGGAGCTGTTTTTT. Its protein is CASSQVSRRLPNTGELFF.

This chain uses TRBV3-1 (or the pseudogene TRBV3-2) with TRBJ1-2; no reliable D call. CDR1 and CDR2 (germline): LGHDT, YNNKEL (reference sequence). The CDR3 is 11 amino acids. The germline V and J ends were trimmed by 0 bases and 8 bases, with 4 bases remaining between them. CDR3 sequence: CASSQESGYTF. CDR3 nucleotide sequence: TGTGCCAGCAGCCAAGAGAGCGGCTACACCTTC.

The CDR3 loop reads CASSFSDRYYEQYV. The CDR3, as DNA: TGTGCCAGCAGTTTCTCGGACAGGTACTACGAGCAGTACGTC. The chain is built from TRBV6-5 and TRBJ2-7, with 7 bases fitting TRBD1. The germline CDR1 and CDR2 sequences are MNHEY and SVGAGI. This CDR3 is 14 amino acids long. V was clipped by 4 bases and J by 3 bases; unmatched bases: 6.